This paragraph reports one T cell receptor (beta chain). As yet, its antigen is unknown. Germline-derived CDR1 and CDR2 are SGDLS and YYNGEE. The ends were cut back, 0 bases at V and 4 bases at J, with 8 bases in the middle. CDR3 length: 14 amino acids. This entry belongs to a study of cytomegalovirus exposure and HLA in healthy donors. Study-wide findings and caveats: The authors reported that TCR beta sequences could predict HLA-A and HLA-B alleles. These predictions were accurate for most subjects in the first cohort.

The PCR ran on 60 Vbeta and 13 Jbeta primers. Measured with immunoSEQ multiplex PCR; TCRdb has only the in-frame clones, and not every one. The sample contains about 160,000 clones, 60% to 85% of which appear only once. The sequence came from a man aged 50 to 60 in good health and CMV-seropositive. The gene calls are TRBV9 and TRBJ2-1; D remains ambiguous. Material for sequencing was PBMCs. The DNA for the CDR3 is TGTGCCAGCAGCGTAGAAAACAGTTACAATGAGCAGTTCTTC. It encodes CASSVENSYNEQFF.